This TCR beta chain was sequenced in a study of cytomegalovirus exposure and HLA in healthy donors. On this clone: Its antigen remains unidentified.

Germline CDR1 and CDR2: MNHEY and SVGAGI. The germline V and J ends were trimmed by 0 bases and 6 bases, with 9 bases remaining between them. This CDR3 has 14 residues. 13 Jbeta primers and 60 Vbeta primers were used for the PCR. Here immunoSEQ multiplex PCR was the method, and the copy in TCRdb shows in-frame clones only, minus some. The sample contains about 55,000 clones, approximately 78% of which appear only once. General observations from the study: Within an earlier analysis, most TCR beta V segments proved productive either about 90% or about 30% of the time.

The receptor was derived from a female donor in good health and CMV-seronegative. Sample: PBMCs. The chain uses TRBV6-5 and TRBJ1-5; D not resolved. CDR3 DNA sequence: TGTGCCAGCAGTTACTCTAGTAGCGGTCAGCCCCAGCATTTT. It specifies CASSYSSSGQPQHF.